This TCR beta chain came from a study of graft-versus-host responses after intestinal transplantation. Study-level results: Allografts carried high graft-versus-host to host-versus-graft clonal ratios in patients having graft-donor T cell macrochimerism.

This CDR3 is built from 14 residues. Germline assignment: CDR1 SGHTA and CDR2 FQGNSA. The J segment lost 2 bases and the V segment lost 3 bases, leaving 4 bases of the junction unmatched. Here immunoSEQ multiplex PCR was the method, and the copy in TCRdb shows in-frame clones only, minus some. This table has roughly 90,000 clones, less than 90% appearing once. Of note for this clone: Antigen unknown.

This TCR was recovered from a human donor who was the organ donor for an intestinal transplant. Sequenced material: unstimulated CD4+ T cells sorted from spleen or lymph node cells, taken before transplant. The chain uses TRBV7-2 and TRBJ2-7; 7 nucleotides line up with TRBD1. Here the CDR3 reads CASSFFQGAYEQYF. In nucleotides, the CDR3 is TGTGCCAGCAGCTTCTTCCAGGGGGCCTACGAGCAGTACTTC. The entire variable domain, with the rest obtained from reference TRBV7-2 and TRBJ2-7, is as follows: GAGVSQSPSNKVTEKGKDVELRCDPISGHTALYWYRQSLGQGLEFLIYFQGNSAPDKSGLPSDRFSAERTGGSVSTLTIQRTQQEDSAVYLCASSFFQGAYEQYFGPGTRLTVT.